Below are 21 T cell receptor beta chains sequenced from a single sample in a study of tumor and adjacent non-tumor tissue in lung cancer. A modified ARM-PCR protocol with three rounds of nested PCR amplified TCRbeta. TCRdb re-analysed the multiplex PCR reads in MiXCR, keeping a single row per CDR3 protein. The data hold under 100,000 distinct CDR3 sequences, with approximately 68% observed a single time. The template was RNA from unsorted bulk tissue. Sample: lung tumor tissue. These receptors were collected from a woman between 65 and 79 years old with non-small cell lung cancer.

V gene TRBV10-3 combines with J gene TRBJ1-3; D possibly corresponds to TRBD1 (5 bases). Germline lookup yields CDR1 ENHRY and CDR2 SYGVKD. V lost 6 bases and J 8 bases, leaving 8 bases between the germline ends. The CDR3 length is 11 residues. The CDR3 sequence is CAISSRDTIYF. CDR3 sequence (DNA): TGTGCCATCAGCAGCAGGGACACCATATATTTT.

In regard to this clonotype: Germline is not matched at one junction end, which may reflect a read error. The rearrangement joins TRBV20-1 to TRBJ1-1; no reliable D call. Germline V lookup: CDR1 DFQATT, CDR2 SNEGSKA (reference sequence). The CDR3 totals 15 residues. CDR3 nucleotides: TGCAGTGCTGCAAGAACCGGACGGAGGAACACTGAATCTTCCTTT. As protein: CSAARTGRRNTESSF.

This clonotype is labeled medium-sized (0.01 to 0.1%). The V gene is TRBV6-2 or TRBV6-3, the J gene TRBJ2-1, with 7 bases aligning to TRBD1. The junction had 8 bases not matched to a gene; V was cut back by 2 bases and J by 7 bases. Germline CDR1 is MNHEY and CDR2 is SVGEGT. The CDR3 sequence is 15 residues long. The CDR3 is CASSYNRGGLNEQFF. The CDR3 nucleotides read TGTGCCAGCAGTTACAACAGGGGTGGTTTGAATGAGCAGTTCTTC.

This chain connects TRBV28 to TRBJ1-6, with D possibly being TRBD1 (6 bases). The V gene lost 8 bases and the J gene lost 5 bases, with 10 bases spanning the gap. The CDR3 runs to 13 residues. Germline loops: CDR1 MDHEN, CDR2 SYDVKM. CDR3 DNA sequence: TGTGCCAGCCTAGGACAGAATAATTCACCCCTCCACTTT. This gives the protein CASLGQNNSPLHF.

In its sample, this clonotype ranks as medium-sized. CDR3 coding DNA: TGTGCCAGCAGTGAAGCCAGTACAAGGGCGGATCAGCCCCAGCATTTT. This gives the protein CASSEASTRADQPQHF. The chain carries TRBV6-1 and TRBJ1-5; D gene unclear. The germline CDR1 and CDR2 sequences are MNHNS and SASEGT. V lost 0 bases and J lost 5, with 14 bases in between. The CDR3 has 16 residues.

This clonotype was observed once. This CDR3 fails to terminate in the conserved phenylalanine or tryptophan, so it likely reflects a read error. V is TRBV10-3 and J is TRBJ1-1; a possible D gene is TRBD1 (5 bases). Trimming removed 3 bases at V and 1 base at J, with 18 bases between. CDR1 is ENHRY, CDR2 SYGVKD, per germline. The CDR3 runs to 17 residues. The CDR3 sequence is CAISDYPSPGGNTEAFL. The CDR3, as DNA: TGTGCCATCAGTGATTACCCCTCACCCGGGGGGAACACTGAAGCTTTCCTT.

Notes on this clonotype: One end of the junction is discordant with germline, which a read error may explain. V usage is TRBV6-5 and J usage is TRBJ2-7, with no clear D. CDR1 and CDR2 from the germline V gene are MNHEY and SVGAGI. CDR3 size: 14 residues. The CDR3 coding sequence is TGTGCCAGCAGTTCCGATAGGGTCTCCTACGAGAAGTACTTC. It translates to CASSSDRVSYEKYF.

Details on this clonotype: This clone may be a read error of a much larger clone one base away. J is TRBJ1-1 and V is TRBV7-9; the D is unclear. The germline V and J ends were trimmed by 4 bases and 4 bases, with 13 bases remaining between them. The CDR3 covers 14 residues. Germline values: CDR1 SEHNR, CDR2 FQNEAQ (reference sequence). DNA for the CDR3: TGTGCCAGCAGCTCCTTAATTACGGTCACTGAAGCTTTCTTT. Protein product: CASSSLITVTEAFF.

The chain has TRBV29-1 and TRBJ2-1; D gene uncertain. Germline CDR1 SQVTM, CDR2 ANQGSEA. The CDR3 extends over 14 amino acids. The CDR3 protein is CNVEPGFTYNEQFF. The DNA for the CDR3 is TGCAACGTAGAACCCGGTTTTACCTACAATGAGCAGTTCTTC.

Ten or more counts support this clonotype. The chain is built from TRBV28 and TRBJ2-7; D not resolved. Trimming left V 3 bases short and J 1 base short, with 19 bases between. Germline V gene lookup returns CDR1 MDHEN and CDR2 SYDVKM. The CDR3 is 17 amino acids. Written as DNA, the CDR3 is TGTGCCAGCAGTTTGGCCCTCCCGGCCGACGTGTCCTACGAGCAGTACTTC. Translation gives CASSLALPADVSYEQYF.

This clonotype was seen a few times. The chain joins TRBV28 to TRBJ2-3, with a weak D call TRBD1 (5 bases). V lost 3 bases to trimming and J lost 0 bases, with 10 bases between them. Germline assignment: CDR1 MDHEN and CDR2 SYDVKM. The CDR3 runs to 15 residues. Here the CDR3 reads CASSLWQGSTDTQYF. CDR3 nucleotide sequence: TGTGCCAGCAGTTTGTGGCAGGGTAGCACAGATACGCAGTATTTT.

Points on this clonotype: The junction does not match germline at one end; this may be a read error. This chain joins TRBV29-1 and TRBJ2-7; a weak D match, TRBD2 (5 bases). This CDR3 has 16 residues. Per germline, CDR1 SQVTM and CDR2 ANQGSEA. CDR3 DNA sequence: TGCGGCGTTGAAGATAATCGGTCTAGCTGGAGCCACGAGCATTACTTC. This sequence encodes CGVEDNRSSWSHEHYF.

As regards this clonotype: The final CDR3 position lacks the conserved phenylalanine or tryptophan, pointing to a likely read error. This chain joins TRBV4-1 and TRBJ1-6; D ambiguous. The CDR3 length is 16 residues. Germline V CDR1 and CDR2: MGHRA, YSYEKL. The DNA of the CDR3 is TGCGCCAGCAGCTATTCCACAGTCACCGATAATTCTCCCCTCCACATT. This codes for CASSYSTVTDNSPLHI.

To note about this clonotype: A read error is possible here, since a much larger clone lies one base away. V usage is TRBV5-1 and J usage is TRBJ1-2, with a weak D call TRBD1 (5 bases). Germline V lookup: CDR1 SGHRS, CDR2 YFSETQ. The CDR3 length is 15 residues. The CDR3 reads CVSSLVGDSIYGYTF. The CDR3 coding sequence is TGCGTCAGCAGCTTGGTAGGCGACAGTATCTATGGCTACACCTTC.

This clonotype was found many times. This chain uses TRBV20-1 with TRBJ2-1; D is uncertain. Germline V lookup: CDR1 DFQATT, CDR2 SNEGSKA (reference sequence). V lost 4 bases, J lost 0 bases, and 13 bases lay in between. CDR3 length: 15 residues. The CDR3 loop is CSATFTLDSYNEQFF. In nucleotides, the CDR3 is TGCAGTGCTACATTCACATTGGACTCCTACAATGAGCAGTTCTTC.

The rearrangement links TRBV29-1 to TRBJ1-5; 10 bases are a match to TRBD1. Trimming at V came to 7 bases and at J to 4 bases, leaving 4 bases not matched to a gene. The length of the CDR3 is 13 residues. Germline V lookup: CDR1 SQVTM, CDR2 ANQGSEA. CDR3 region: CSGGQGMNQPQHF. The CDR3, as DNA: TGCAGCGGGGGACAGGGGATGAATCAGCCCCAGCATTTT.

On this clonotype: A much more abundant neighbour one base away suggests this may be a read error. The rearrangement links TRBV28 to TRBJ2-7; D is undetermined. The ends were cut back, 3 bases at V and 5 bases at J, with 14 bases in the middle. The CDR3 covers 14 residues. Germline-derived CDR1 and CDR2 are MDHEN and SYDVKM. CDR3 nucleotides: TGTGCCAGCAGTTTTCAATATAACTCAAACGAGCAGTACTTC. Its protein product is CASSFQYNSNEQYF.

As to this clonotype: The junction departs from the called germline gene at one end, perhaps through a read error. The CDR3 sequence: CASGLVQGMQYF. The CDR3 coding sequence is TGTGCTAGCGGTTTGGTACAAGGGATGCAGTATTTT. The genes are TRBV12-5 and TRBJ2-3; D unclear. Germline CDR1 reads LGHNT; CDR2 reads FRNRAP. The CDR3 has 12 amino acids.

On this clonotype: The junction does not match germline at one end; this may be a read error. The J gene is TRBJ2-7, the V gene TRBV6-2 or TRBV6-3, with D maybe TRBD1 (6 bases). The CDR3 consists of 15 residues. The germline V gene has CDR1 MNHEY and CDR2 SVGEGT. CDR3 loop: CASSYDGTSGDDQYF. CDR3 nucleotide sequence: TGTGCCAGCAGTTACGATGGGACAAGCGGAGACGATCAGTACTTC.

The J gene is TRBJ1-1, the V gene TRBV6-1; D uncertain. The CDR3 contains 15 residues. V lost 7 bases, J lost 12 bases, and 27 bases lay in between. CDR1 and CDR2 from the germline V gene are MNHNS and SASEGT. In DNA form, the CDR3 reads TGTGCCAGCATCAACCAAGCCGGTGAGAACACTGAGTCTTTCTTT. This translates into CASINQAGENTESFF.

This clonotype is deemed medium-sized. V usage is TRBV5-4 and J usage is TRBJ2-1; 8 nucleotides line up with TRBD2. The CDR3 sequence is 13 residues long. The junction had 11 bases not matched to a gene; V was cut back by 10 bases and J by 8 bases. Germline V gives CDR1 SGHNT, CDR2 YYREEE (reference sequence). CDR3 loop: CAGKREAGDEQFF. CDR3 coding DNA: TGTGCCGGTAAACGAGAAGCGGGAGATGAGCAGTTCTTC. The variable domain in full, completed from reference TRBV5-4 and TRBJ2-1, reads ETGVTQSPTHLIKTRGQQVTLRCSSQSGHNTVSWYQQALGQGPQFIFQYYREEENGRGNFPPRFSGLQFPNYSSELNVNALELDDSALYLCAGKREAGDEQFFGPGTRLTVL.